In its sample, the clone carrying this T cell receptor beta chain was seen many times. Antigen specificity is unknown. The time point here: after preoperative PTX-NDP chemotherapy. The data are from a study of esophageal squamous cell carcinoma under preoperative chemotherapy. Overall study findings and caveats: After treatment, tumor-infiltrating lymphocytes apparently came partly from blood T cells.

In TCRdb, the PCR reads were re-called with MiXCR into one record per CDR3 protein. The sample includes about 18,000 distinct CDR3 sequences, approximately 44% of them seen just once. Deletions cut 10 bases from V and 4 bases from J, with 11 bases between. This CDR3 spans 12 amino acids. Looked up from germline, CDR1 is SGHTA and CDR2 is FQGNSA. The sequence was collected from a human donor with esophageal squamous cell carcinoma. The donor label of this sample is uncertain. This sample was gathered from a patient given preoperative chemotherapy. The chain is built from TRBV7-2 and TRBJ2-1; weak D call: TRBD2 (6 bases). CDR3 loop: CATGLVYNEQFF. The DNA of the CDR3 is TGTGCCACGGGACTCGTTTACAATGAGCAGTTCTTC.